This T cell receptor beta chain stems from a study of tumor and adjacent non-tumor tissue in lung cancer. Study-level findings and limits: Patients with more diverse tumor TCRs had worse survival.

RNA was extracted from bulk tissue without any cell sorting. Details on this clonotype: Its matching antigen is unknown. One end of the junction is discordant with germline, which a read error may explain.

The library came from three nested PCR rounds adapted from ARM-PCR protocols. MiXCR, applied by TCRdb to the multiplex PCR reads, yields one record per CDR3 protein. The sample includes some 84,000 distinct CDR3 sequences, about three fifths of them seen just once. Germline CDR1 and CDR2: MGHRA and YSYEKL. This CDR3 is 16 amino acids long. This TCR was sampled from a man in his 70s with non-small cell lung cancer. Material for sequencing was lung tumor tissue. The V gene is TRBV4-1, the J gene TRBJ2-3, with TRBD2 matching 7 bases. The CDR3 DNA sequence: TGCGTCAGCAGCCAAGACCCGGTGGGGGGGGCAGATACGCAGTATTTT. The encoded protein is CVSSQDPVGGADTQYF.